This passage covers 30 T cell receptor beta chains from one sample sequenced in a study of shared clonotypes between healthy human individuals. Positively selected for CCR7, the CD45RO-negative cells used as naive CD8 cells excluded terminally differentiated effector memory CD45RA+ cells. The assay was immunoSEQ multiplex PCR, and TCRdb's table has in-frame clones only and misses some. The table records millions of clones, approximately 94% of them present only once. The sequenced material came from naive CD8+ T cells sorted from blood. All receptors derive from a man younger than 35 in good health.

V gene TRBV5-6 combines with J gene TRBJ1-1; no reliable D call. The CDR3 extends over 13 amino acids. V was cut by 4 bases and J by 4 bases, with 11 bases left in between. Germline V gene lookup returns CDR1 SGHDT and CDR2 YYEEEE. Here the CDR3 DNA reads TGTGCCAGCAGCAGCCACGAGGGCACTGAAGCTTTCTTT. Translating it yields CASSSHEGTEAFF.

CDR3 residues: CASGLTGPGSNQPQHF. As DNA, the CDR3 is TGTGCTAGTGGTTTGACGGGGCCGGGGAGCAATCAGCCCCAGCATTTT. The rearrangement links TRBV12-5 to TRBJ1-5; the D gene is possibly TRBD1 (5 bases). There are 16 residues in the CDR3. Germline assignment: CDR1 LGHNT and CDR2 FRNRAP. Trimming pared 2 bases from V and 1 base from J, leaving 12 bases between.

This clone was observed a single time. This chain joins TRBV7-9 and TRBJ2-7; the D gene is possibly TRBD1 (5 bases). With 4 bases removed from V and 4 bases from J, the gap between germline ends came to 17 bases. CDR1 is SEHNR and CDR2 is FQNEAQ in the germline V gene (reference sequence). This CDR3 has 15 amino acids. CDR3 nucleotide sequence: TGTGCCAGCAGCTCCTCAACAGGTGTAAAGTACGAGCAGTACTTC. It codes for CASSSSTGVKYEQYF.

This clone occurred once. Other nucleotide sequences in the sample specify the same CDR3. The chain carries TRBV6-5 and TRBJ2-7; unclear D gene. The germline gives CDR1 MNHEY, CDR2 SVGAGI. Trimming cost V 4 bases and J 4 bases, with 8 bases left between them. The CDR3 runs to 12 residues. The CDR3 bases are TGTGCCAGCAGTTCCACAGTTTACGAGCAGTACTTC. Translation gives CASSSTVYEQYF.

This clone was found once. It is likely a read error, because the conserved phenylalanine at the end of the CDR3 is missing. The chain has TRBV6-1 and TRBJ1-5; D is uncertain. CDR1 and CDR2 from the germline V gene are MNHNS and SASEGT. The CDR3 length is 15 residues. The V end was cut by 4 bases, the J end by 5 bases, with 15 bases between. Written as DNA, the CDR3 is TGTGCCAGCAGTGGGAACCTTGTCGGGGATCAGCCCCAGCATTCT. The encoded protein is CASSGNLVGDQPQHS.

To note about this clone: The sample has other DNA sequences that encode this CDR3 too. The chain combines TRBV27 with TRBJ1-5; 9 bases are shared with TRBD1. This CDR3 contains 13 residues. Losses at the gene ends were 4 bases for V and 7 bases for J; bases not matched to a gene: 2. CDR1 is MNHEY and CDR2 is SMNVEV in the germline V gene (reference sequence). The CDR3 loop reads CASSWGTGQPQHF. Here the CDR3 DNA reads TGTGCCAGCAGTTGGGGGACAGGGCAGCCCCAGCATTTT.

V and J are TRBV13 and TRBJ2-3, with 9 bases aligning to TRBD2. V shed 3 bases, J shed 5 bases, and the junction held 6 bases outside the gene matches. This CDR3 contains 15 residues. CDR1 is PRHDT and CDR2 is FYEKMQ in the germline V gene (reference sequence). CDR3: CASSFLAGEGDTQYF. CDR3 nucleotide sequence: TGTGCCAGCAGCTTCTTAGCGGGAGAAGGAGATACGCAGTATTTT.

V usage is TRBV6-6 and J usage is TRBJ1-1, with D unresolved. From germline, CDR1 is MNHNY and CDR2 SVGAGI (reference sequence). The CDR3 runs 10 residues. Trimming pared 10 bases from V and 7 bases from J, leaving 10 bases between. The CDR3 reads CATMAIEAFF. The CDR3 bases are TGTGCCACCATGGCGATTGAAGCTTTCTTT.

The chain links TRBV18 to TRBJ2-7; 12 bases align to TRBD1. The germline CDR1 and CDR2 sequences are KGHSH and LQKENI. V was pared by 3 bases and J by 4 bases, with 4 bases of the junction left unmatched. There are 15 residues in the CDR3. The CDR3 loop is CASSPGQGAAYEQYF. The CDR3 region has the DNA TGTGCCAGCTCACCGGGACAGGGGGCTGCGTACGAGCAGTACTTC. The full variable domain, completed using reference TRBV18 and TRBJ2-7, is NAGVMQNPRHLVRRRGQEARLRCSPMKGHSHVYWYRQLPEEGLKFMVYLQKENIIDESGMPKERFSAEFPKEGPSILRIQQVVRGDSAAYFCASSPGQGAAYEQYFGPGTRLTVT.

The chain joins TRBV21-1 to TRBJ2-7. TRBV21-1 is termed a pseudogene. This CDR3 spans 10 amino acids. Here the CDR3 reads CASSTYEQYF. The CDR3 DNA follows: TGTGCCAGCAGCACCTACGAGCAGTACTTC.

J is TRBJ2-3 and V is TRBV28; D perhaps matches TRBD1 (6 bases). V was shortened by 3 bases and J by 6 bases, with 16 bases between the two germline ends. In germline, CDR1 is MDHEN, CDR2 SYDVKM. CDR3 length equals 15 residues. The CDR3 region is CASSLMTGADDTQYF. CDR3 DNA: TGTGCCAGCAGTTTGATGACAGGAGCGGATGATACGCAGTATTTT.

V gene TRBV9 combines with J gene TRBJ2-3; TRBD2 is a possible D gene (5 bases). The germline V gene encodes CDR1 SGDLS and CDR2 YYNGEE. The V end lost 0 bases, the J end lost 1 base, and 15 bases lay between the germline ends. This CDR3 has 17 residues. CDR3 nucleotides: TGTGCCAGCAGCGTAGGGGTTGAGGGATGGGGCACAGATACGCAGTATTTT. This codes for CASSVGVEGWGTDTQYF.

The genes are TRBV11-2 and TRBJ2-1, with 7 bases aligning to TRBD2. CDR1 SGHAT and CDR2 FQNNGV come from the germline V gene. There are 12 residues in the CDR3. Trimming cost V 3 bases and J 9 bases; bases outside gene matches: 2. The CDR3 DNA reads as TGTGCCAGCAGCTTTAGCGGGTCTGAGCAGTTCTTC. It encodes CASSFSGSEQFF.

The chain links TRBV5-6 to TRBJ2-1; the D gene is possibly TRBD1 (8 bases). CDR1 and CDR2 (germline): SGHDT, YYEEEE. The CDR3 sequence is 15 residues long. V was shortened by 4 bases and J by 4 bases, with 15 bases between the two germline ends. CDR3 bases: TGTGCCAGCAGCCTGGACAGGGAGGGATACAATGAGCAGTTCTTC. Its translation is CASSLDREGYNEQFF.

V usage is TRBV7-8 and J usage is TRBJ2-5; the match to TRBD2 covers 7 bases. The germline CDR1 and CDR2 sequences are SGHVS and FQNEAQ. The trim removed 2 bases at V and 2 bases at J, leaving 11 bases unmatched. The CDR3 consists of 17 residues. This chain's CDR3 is CASSLKYVRGGQETQYF. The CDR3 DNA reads TGTGCCAGCAGCTTAAAGTATGTCCGGGGAGGGCAAGAGACCCAGTACTTC.

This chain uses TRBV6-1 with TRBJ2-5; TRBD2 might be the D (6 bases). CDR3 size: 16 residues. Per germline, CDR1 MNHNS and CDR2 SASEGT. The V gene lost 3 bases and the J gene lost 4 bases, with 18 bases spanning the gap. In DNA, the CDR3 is TGTGCCAGCAGTGAGGGCAAGCGGGTAAATAGAGAGACCCAGTACTTC. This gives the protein CASSEGKRVNRETQYF.

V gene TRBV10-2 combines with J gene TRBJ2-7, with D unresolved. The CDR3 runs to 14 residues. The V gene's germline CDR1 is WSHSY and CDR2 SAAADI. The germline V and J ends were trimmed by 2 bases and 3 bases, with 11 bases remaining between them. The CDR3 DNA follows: TGCGCCAGCAGTGAGCTCTCGACGTTCTACGAGCAGTACTTC. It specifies CASSELSTFYEQYF.

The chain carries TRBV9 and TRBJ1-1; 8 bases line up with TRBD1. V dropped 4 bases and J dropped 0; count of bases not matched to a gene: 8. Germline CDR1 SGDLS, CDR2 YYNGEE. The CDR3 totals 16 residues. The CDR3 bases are TGTGCCAGCAGCCTCCACCGGGACAGGCTGAACACTGAAGCTTTCTTT. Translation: CASSLHRDRLNTEAFF. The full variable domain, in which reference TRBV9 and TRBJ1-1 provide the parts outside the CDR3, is DSGVTQTPKHLITATGQRVTLRCSPRSGDLSVYWYQQSLDQGLQFLIQYYNGEERAKGNILERFSAQQFPDLHSELNLSSLELGDSALYFCASSLHRDRLNTEAFFGQGTRLTVV.

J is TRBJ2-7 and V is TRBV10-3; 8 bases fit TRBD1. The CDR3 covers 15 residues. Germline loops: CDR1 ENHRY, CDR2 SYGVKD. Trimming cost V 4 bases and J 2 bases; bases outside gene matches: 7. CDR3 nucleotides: TGTGCCATCAGTGGGTCGACAGGGGCGGCCTACGAGCAGTACTTC. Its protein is CAISGSTGAAYEQYF.

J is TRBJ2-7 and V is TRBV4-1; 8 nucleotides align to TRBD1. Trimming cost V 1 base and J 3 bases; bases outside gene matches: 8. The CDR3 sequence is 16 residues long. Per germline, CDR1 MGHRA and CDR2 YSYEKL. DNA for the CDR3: TGCGCCAGCAGCCAAGCTATTGGACAGGGCAGCTACGAGCAGTACTTC. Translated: CASSQAIGQGSYEQYF.

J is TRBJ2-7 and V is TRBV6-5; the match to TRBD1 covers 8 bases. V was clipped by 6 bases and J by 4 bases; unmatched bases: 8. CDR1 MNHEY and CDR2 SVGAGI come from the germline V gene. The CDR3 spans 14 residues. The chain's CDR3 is CASSVRTGSYEQYF. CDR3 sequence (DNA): TGTGCCAGCAGCGTCAGGACAGGGTCATACGAGCAGTACTTC.

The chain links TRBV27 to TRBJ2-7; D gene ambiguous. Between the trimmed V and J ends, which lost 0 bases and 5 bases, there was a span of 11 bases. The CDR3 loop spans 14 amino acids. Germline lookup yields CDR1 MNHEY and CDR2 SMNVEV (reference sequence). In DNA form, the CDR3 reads TGTGCCAGCAGTTTATCCCCGCTTTTGAACGAGCAGTACTTC. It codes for CASSLSPLLNEQYF.

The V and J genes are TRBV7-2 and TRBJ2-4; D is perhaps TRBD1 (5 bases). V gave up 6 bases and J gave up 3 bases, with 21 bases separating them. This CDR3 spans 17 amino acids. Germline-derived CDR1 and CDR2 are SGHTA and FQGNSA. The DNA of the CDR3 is TGTGCCAGCAGTCAAACACAGGAGTGGGATGGCAAAAACATTCAGTACTTC. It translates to CASSQTQEWDGKNIQYF.

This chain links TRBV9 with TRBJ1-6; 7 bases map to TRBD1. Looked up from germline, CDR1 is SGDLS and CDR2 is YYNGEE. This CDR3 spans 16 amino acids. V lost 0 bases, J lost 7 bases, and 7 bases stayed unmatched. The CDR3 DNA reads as TGTGCCAGCAGCGTAGGGGGTAGGGGGCTCAATTCACCCCTCCACTTT. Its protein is CASSVGGRGLNSPLHF. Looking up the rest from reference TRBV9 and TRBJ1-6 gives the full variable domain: DSGVTQTPKHLITATGQRVTLRCSPRSGDLSVYWYQQSLDQGLQFLIQYYNGEERAKGNILERFSAQQFPDLHSELNLSSLELGDSALYFCASSVGGRGLNSPLHFGNGTRLTVT.

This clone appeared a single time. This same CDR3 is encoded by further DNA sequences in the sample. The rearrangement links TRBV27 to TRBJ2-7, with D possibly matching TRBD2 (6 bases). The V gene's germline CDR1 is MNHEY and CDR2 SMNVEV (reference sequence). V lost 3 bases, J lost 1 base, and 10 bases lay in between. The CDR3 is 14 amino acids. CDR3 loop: CASSFGGASYEQYF. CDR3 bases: TGTGCCAGCAGTTTTGGCGGGGCTTCCTACGAGCAGTACTTC.

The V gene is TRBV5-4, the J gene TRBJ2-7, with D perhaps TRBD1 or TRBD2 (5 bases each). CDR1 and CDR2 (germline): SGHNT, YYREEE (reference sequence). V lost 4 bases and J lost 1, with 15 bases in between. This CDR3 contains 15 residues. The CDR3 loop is CASSGWDGGSYEQYF. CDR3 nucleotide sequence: TGTGCCAGCAGCGGATGGGACGGAGGATCCTACGAGCAGTACTTC.

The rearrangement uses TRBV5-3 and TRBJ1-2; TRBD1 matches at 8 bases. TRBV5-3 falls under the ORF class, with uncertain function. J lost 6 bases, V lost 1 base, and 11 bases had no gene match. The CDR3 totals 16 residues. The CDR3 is CARSLLIPGTGDGYTF. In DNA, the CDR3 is TGTGCCAGAAGCTTGCTCATACCCGGGACAGGAGATGGCTACACCTTC.

The DNA for the CDR3 is TGCGCCAGCAGCTTGCGGGGACAGGGGAATGAAAAACTGTTTTTT. As protein: CASSLRGQGNEKLFF. The chain combines TRBV5-1 with TRBJ1-4, with 10 bases that match TRBD1. Looked up from germline, CDR1 is SGHRS and CDR2 is YFSETQ. V was clipped by 1 base and J by 5 bases; unmatched bases: 2. This CDR3 is 15 amino acids long.

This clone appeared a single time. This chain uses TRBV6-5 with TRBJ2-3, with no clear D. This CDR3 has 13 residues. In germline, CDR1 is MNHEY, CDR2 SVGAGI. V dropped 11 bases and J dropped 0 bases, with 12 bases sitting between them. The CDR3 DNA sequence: TGTGCCGCGAGGCCGTTTAGCACAGATACGCAGTATTTT. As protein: CAARPFSTDTQYF.

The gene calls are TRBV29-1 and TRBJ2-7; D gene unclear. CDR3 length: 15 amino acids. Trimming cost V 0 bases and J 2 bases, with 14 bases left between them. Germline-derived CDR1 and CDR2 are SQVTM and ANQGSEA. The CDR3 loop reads CSVEDPGKMPYEQYF. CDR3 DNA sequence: TGCAGCGTTGAAGATCCGGGTAAGATGCCCTACGAGCAGTACTTC.